What follows are 22 T cell receptor beta chains derived from one specimen sequenced in a study of T cell changes during pregnancy in multiple sclerosis (dated by TCRdb to about 2019). The library was produced with the immunoSEQ multiplex PCR assay. The clones in this table, taken by TCRdb from immuneACCESS, are in-frame only. Not every clone is retained; where verified, under half of the shortfall comes from an unresolved V gene, and the cause of the rest is unknown. In all, the sample holds about 99,000 clones, and 85% to 95% of those were seen once. 0.75% to 0.95% of the sample lies in the top ten. Sequenced here: peripheral blood, sampled after pregnancy. The receptor set was obtained from a female donor with multiple sclerosis, enrolled in a pregnancy study.

This rearrangement joins TRBV10-3 to TRBJ2-1, with D possibly TRBD1 on 6 matching bases. V gave up 2 bases and J gave up 8 bases, with 10 bases separating them. Germline V gives CDR1 ENHRY, CDR2 SYGVKD. The CDR3 has 13 residues. The CDR3 coding sequence is TGTGCCATCAGTGAGCAGGGGTTGGATGAGCAGTTCTTC. Protein sequence: CAISEQGLDEQFF.

The chain combines TRBV25-1 with TRBJ2-5; 7 nucleotides match TRBD1. The end of the DNA aligns better with TRBJ2-7, so the J call may be wrong. Germline lookup yields CDR1 MGHDK and CDR2 SYGVNS. This CDR3 has 16 amino acids. The CDR3 nucleotides are TGTGCCAGCAGTGCAACCAGGGACAGTCACTCCTACGAGCAGTACTTC. The encoded protein is CASSATRDSHSYEQYF.

The chain joins TRBV28 to TRBJ1-2; weak D call: TRBD1 (6 bases). V shed 2 bases and J shed 5 bases, with 12 bases lying between them. Germline V gene data show CDR1 as MDHEN and CDR2 as SYDVKM. The CDR3 loop spans 14 amino acids. Written as DNA, the CDR3 is TGTGCCAGCAGTTTAGCCAGGGGACGGTATGGCTACACCTTC. Amino acids: CASSLARGRYGYTF.

The rearrangement joins TRBV7-2 to TRBJ2-3; TRBD2 aligns across 10 bases. The ends lost 5 bases at V and 4 bases at J; junction bases unmatched: 6. This CDR3 is built from 15 residues. The germline V gene encodes CDR1 SGHTA and CDR2 FQGNSA. CDR3 residues: CASSPGLAYADTQYF. In DNA form, the CDR3 reads TGTGCCAGCAGCCCGGGACTAGCGTACGCAGATACGCAGTATTTT.

The CDR3 sequence is CASSFYREGNTEAFF. In DNA form, the CDR3 reads TGTGCCAGCAGCTTCTACAGGGAGGGAAACACTGAAGCTTTCTTT. This sequence joins TRBV13 and TRBJ1-1; a weak D match, TRBD1 (6 bases). The CDR3 length is 15 residues. Per germline, CDR1 PRHDT and CDR2 FYEKMQ (reference sequence). The V and J ends lost 3 bases and 2 bases respectively, with 13 bases between them. Full variable domain (missing parts from reference TRBV13 and TRBJ1-1): AAGVIQSPRHLIKEKRETATLKCYPIPRHDTVYWYQQGPGQDPQFLISFYEKMQSDKGSIPDRFSAQQFSDYHSELNMSSLELGDSALYFCASSFYREGNTEAFFGQGTRLTVV.

This rearrangement joins TRBV15 to TRBJ2-5; a possible D gene is TRBD2 (5 bases). The CDR3 sequence is 14 residues long. Germline CDR1 is LNHNV and CDR2 is YYDKDF (reference sequence). Trimming shortened V by 1 base and J by 5 bases, and 11 bases separated the two germline ends. The CDR3 DNA reads as TGTGCCACCAGCAGAGTGGACGTAGCGGAGACCCAGTACTTC. This sequence encodes CATSRVDVAETQYF. Combining the CDR3 with reference TRBV15 and TRBJ2-5 gives the whole variable domain DAMVIQNPRYQVTQFGKPVTLSCSQTLNHNVMYWYQQKSSQAPKLLFHYYDKDFNNEADTPDNFQSRRPNTSFCFLDIRSPGLGDTAMYLCATSRVDVAETQYFGPGTRLLVL.

V and J are TRBV5-4 and TRBJ1-5; a possible D gene is TRBD1 (5 bases). V was trimmed by 6 bases and J by 6 bases, leaving 16 bases between them. Germline CDR1 and CDR2: SGHNT and YYREEE (reference sequence). The CDR3 is 14 amino acids. The CDR3 DNA is TGTGCCAGCACAAAATGGGGGGAGAGTCAGCCCCAGCATTTT. The encoded protein is CASTKWGESQPQHF.

V usage is TRBV5-5 and J usage is TRBJ2-7; perhaps TRBD1 as D (5 bases). Trimming pared 4 bases from V and 2 bases from J, leaving 13 bases between. Germline lookup yields CDR1 SGHKS and CDR2 YYEKEE (reference sequence). The CDR3 extends over 14 amino acids. The CDR3 bases are TGTGCCAGCAGCCAAGGACATACTACCTACGAGCAGTACTTC. It specifies CASSQGHTTYEQYF.

This chain joins TRBV20-1 and TRBJ2-1, with D hard to call. Trimming took off 7 bases at V and 5 bases at J, with 9 bases between the two ends. This CDR3 comprises 11 residues. Germline CDR1 reads DFQATT; CDR2 reads SNEGSKA (reference sequence). DNA of the CDR3: TGCAGTGAATCGCGGAACAATGAGCAGTTCTTC. Translation gives CSESRNNEQFF.

The chain joins TRBV15 to TRBJ2-4, with 9 nucleotides matching TRBD1. This CDR3 comprises 18 residues. Germline loops: CDR1 LNHNV, CDR2 YYDKDF (reference sequence). Trimming at V came to 0 bases and at J to 0 bases, leaving 6 bases not matched to a gene. CDR3 in DNA: TGTGCCACCAGCAGAGACGGAGGACAGGGGATAGCCAAAAACATTCAGTACTTC. It encodes CATSRDGGQGIAKNIQYF.

The chain uses TRBV27 and TRBJ2-2, with 7 bases fitting TRBD2. V gave up 8 bases and J gave up 5 bases; unmatched junction bases: 14. This CDR3 has 16 residues. The V gene's germline CDR1 is MNHEY and CDR2 SMNVEV (reference sequence). CDR3 nucleotides: TGTGCCAGCGGTAAATATGGGGGACTACTAACCGGGGAGCTGTTTTTT. Protein product: CASGKYGGLLTGELFF.

V gene TRBV4-3 combines with J gene TRBJ2-1, with 8 bases lining up with TRBD2. CDR1 and CDR2 (germline): LGHNA, YSLEER. The V and J ends lost 0 bases and 6 bases, in that order; junction bases with no gene match: 10. CDR3 length: 17 residues. The CDR3 loop is CASSQDREGGIVNEQFF. CDR3 sequence (DNA): TGCGCCAGCAGCCAAGATCGGGAGGGGGGGATTGTCAATGAGCAGTTCTTC.

With respect to this clone: Other DNA sequences in this specimen translate into the identical CDR3. This chain connects TRBV19 to TRBJ1-2; maybe TRBD1 (5 bases). Germline V gene data show CDR1 as LNHDA and CDR2 as SQIVND (reference sequence). This CDR3 spans 14 amino acids. V dropped 0 bases and J dropped 3 bases, with 8 bases sitting between them. CDR3 coding DNA: TGTGCCAGTAGTATAGATCCAGGGTACTATGGCTACACCTTC. Its translation: CASSIDPGYYGYTF.

This clone has a single count. This chain links TRBV28 with TRBJ2-7, with 7 nucleotides matching TRBD2. The CDR3 has 14 residues. After removal of 6 bases from V and 2 bases from J, the junction contained 7 bases not matched to a gene. Germline V gives CDR1 MDHEN, CDR2 SYDVKM. CDR3 sequence reads: CASSRLAGAYEQYF. The DNA of the CDR3 is TGTGCCAGCAGCCGGCTGGCGGGGGCCTACGAGCAGTACTTC.

V gene TRBV6-6 combines with J gene TRBJ1-5; D gene unclear. The CDR3 loop spans 15 amino acids. V lost 0 bases to trimming and J lost 6 bases, with 12 bases between them. Germline CDR1 MNHNY, CDR2 SVGAGI (reference sequence). CDR3 loop: CASSYSPDSGQPQHF. CDR3 DNA sequence: TGTGCCAGCAGTTACTCCCCGGACTCAGGTCAGCCCCAGCATTTT.

This chain links TRBV30 with TRBJ2-1; TRBD2 agrees at 7 bases. Germline loops: CDR1 GTSNPN, CDR2 SVGIG (reference sequence). Trimming took 2 bases from V and 5 from J; bases not matched to a gene: 6. This CDR3 region has 14 residues. Written as DNA, the CDR3 is TGTGCCTGGAGTCGGAGGAGCGGGGACAATGAGCAGTTCTTC. It is translated as CAWSRRSGDNEQFF.

The chain links TRBV27 to TRBJ2-3, with D hard to call. The CDR3 contains 13 residues. Trimming cost V 8 bases and J 0 bases, with 9 bases left between them. CDR1 is MNHEY, CDR2 SMNVEV, per germline (reference sequence). The CDR3 DNA follows: TGTGCCAGCCGTAGAGCTAGCACAGATACGCAGTATTTT. Translating it yields CASRRASTDTQYF.

V and J are TRBV2 and TRBJ2-7; TRBD1 might be the D (6 bases). Trimming took 6 bases from V and 2 from J, leaving 8 bases between them. Looked up from germline, CDR1 is SNHLY and CDR2 is FYNNEI. The CDR3 is 12 residues long. The CDR3 sequence: CASRTGTYEQYF. Here the CDR3 DNA reads TGTGCCAGCAGGACAGGTACCTACGAGCAGTACTTC.

This clone was seen once. The J gene is TRBJ1-1, the V gene TRBV11-2; D possibly corresponds to TRBD1 (6 bases). Trimming pared 5 bases from V and 6 bases from J, leaving 13 bases between. CDR3 length: 13 residues. Germline-derived CDR1 and CDR2 are SGHAT and FQNNGV. The CDR3 loop reads CASSNREGAEAFF. As DNA, the CDR3 is TGTGCCAGCAGCAACAGGGAAGGGGCTGAAGCTTTCTTT.

The chain employs TRBV2 and TRBJ2-4; maybe TRBD2 (5 bases). CDR3 size: 14 residues. CDR1 is SNHLY, CDR2 FYNNEI, per germline. Trimming took off 5 bases at V and 0 bases at J, with 8 bases between the two ends. The CDR3 sequence: CASSPAGAKNIQYF. The CDR3 region has the DNA TGTGCCAGCAGTCCTGCGGGAGCCAAAAACATTCAGTACTTC.

The gene calls are TRBV10-3 and TRBJ2-2; D may be TRBD2 (5 bases). The CDR3 loop spans 14 amino acids. Trimming removed 3 bases from V and 4 bases from J, with 9 bases in between. Germline V lookup: CDR1 ENHRY, CDR2 SYGVKD. The CDR3 region has the DNA TGTGCCATCAGTGACCGGACTGTCACCGGGGAGCTGTTTTTT. It translates to CAISDRTVTGELFF.

This clone was observed once. The CDR3 is CACRTGNQPQHF. The DNA of the CDR3 is TGTGCCTGCCGGACAGGCAATCAGCCCCAGCATTTT. The chain is built from TRBV19 and TRBJ1-5; D is possibly TRBD1 (6 bases). This CDR3 has 12 residues. Germline CDR1 and CDR2: LNHDA and SQIVND (reference sequence). Trimming pared 11 bases from V and 2 bases from J, leaving 10 bases between.